These 28 T cell receptor beta chains were sequenced from one sample in a study of shared clonotypes between healthy human individuals. Naive CD8 cells were CD45RO-negative, positively selected for CCR7, excluding terminally differentiated effector memory CD45RA+ cells. The assay was immunoSEQ multiplex PCR, and TCRdb's table has in-frame clones only and misses some. Here the sample spans about 680,000 clones, about 90% being singletons. Sequenced material: naive CD8+ T cells sorted from blood. All receptors come from a man aged 25 to 40 in good health.

The chain has TRBV15 and TRBJ2-1; D perhaps matches TRBD1 (6 bases). Germline V gene lookup returns CDR1 LNHNV and CDR2 YYDKDF (reference sequence). This CDR3 comprises 14 residues. With 7 bases removed from V and 7 bases from J, the gap between germline ends came to 17 bases. The CDR3: CATNEGESSNEQFF. Written as DNA, the CDR3 is TGTGCCACCAACGAGGGGGAATCATCAAATGAGCAGTTCTTC.

CDR3 sequence reads: CASSIVAGDEQFF. The DNA for the CDR3 is TGTGCCAGTAGTATAGTAGCGGGAGATGAGCAGTTCTTC. The V gene is TRBV19, the J gene TRBJ2-1; 9 nucleotides line up with TRBD2. CDR1 and CDR2 (germline): LNHDA, SQIVND (reference sequence). The CDR3 has 13 residues. V lost 1 base and J lost 8; bases outside the gene matches: 0.

This chain joins TRBV30 and TRBJ2-7; D may be TRBD1 or TRBD2 (5 bases each). V gave up 1 base and J gave up 0 bases, with 13 bases separating them. This CDR3 spans 15 amino acids. In germline, CDR1 is GTSNPN, CDR2 SVGIG (reference sequence). CDR3 sequence: CAWSDGTVSSYEQYF. CDR3 DNA sequence: TGTGCCTGGAGTGACGGGACCGTTAGCTCCTACGAGCAGTACTTC.

The chain recombines TRBV15 with TRBJ2-2; either TRBD1 or TRBD2 may supply D (6 bases each). The V end was cut by 0 bases, the J end by 3 bases, with 14 bases between. This CDR3 is 17 amino acids long. The germline CDR1 and CDR2 sequences are LNHNV and YYDKDF (reference sequence). CDR3 in DNA: TGTGCCACCAGCAGAGATCCGTCGGGGGCCCACACCGGGGAGCTGTTTTTT. Its protein product is CATSRDPSGAHTGELFF.

V is TRBV4-1 and J is TRBJ2-3; 10 nucleotides line up with TRBD2. The CDR3 is 20 residues long. Germline loops: CDR1 MGHRA, CDR2 YSYEKL. With V trimmed by 0 bases and J by 5 bases, 17 bases remained unmatched. CDR3: CASSQEQWVELAGEIDTQYF. The CDR3 DNA reads as TGCGCCAGCAGCCAAGAGCAGTGGGTTGAGCTAGCGGGAGAGATAGATACGCAGTATTTT.

The chain recombines TRBV27 with TRBJ2-3, with D unclear. The CDR3 spans 19 residues. Germline V CDR1 and CDR2: MNHEY, SMNVEV (reference sequence). V lost 3 bases to trimming and J lost 0 bases, with 22 bases between them. The CDR3, as DNA: TGTGCCAGCAGTTTGAATCCTCTGAGGTTCGGGTCTAGCACAGATACGCAGTATTTT. Translated: CASSLNPLRFGSSTDTQYF.

The chain combines TRBV7-9 with TRBJ1-2, with D unresolved. CDR1 and CDR2 (germline): SEHNR, FQNEAQ (reference sequence). The V gene lost 1 base and the J gene lost 5 bases, with 14 bases spanning the gap. The CDR3 spans 15 residues. The CDR3 sequence: CASSLGELPGYGYTF. CDR3 nucleotides: TGTGCCAGCAGCTTAGGGGAATTACCCGGTTATGGCTACACCTTC. Together with reference TRBV7-9 and TRBJ1-2, the CDR3 gives the full variable domain: DTGVSQNPRHKITKRGQNVTFRCDPISEHNRLYWYRQTLGQGPEFLTYFQNEAQLEKSRLLSDRFSAERPKGSFSTLEIQRTEQGDSAMYLCASSLGELPGYGYTFGSGTRLTVV.

The J gene is TRBJ2-1, the V gene TRBV4-1; D not certain. Germline V gene data show CDR1 as MGHRA and CDR2 as YSYEKL. The CDR3 extends over 16 amino acids. V lost 0 bases and J 7 bases, leaving 16 bases between the germline ends. The DNA for the CDR3 is TGCGCCAGCAGCCAAGATTCATCTAGTCACAGTAATGAGCAGTTCTTC. It codes for CASSQDSSSHSNEQFF.

The J gene is TRBJ2-7, the V gene TRBV9, with 8 bases matching TRBD2. Germline values: CDR1 SGDLS, CDR2 YYNGEE. With 1 base clipped from V and 4 bases from J, the junction kept 7 bases outside the gene matches. The CDR3 spans 15 residues. CDR3 sequence (DNA): TGTGCCAGCAGCGTATCGGCGGGAGGTGGTTACGAGCAGTACTTC. Residues: CASSVSAGGGYEQYF.

V is TRBV9 and J is TRBJ2-7; 15 bases line up with TRBD2. Trimming cost V 3 bases and J 6 bases; bases outside gene matches: 1. CDR3 length equals 14 residues. Per germline, CDR1 SGDLS and CDR2 YYNGEE. CDR3 residues: CASSAGLAGGEQYF. Here the CDR3 DNA reads TGTGCCAGCAGCGCGGGACTAGCGGGAGGCGAGCAGTACTTC.

This clone was detected only once. J is TRBJ2-7 and V is TRBV5-1, with a tentative D call TRBD1 (5 bases). The CDR3 has 15 amino acids. V lost 2 bases and J 2 bases, leaving 14 bases between the germline ends. Germline assignment: CDR1 SGHRS and CDR2 YFSETQ. The CDR3 here is CASSLSLDNTYEQYF. CDR3 coding DNA: TGCGCCAGCAGCTTAAGCCTGGACAACACCTACGAGCAGTACTTC.

The chain has TRBV6-5 and TRBJ1-1, with a tentative D call TRBD1 (6 bases). CDR1 is MNHEY, CDR2 SVGAGI, per germline. V was cut by 5 bases and J by 3 bases, with 10 bases left in between. The CDR3 extends over 13 amino acids. CDR3 region: CASSPRGDTEAFF. In DNA, the CDR3 is TGTGCCAGCAGTCCAAGGGGGGACACTGAAGCTTTCTTT.

This clone appeared a few times. This sequence joins TRBV28 and TRBJ2-7; maybe TRBD1 (6 bases). Trimming removed 7 bases from V and 3 bases from J, with 10 bases in between. The CDR3 loop spans 12 amino acids. From germline, CDR1 is MDHEN and CDR2 SYDVKM. The CDR3, as DNA: TGTGCCAGCACTACAGGGTACTACGAGCAGTACTTC. This translates into CASTTGYYEQYF.

V usage is TRBV11-3 and J usage is TRBJ2-3; D unresolved. The CDR3 totals 14 residues. With 5 bases removed from V and 0 bases from J, the gap between germline ends came to 9 bases. The germline CDR1 and CDR2 sequences are SGHNT and YENEEA. The CDR3 loop reads CASSPLDSTDTQYF. The DNA for the CDR3 is TGTGCCAGCAGCCCCCTTGACAGCACAGATACGCAGTATTTT.

The V call is TRBV6-4, the J call TRBJ1-3; 8 bases map to TRBD1. There are 15 residues in the CDR3. Germline lookup yields CDR1 MRHNA and CDR2 SNTAGT. Trimming removed 4 bases from V and 4 bases from J; junction bases left unmatched: 6. The CDR3 DNA reads TGTGCCAGCAGTGGCGGACAGGGTATAGGAAACACCATATATTTT. Translated: CASSGGQGIGNTIYF.

This chain uses TRBV19 with TRBJ1-1; TRBD1 aligns across 9 bases. Germline V lookup: CDR1 LNHDA, CDR2 SQIVND (reference sequence). With 3 bases clipped from V and 0 bases from J, the junction kept 2 bases outside the gene matches. The CDR3 covers 15 residues. The CDR3 is CASSMGDRVNTEAFF. The CDR3 DNA follows: TGTGCCAGTAGTATGGGGGACAGGGTGAACACTGAAGCTTTCTTT. The full variable domain, with the rest looked up from reference TRBV19 and TRBJ1-1, is DGGITQSPKYLFRKEGQNVTLSCEQNLNHDAMYWYRQDPGQGLRLIYYSQIVNDFQKGDIAEGYSVSREKKESFPLTVTSAQKNPTAFYLCASSMGDRVNTEAFFGQGTRLTVV.

The chain is built from TRBV5-1 and TRBJ2-2, with a tentative D call TRBD1 (5 bases). Looked up from germline, CDR1 is SGHRS and CDR2 is YFSETQ. With 1 base removed from V and 3 bases from J, the gap between germline ends came to 16 bases. CDR3 length equals 17 residues. The CDR3 loop is CASSLRAQGVDTGELFF. The CDR3 bases are TGCGCCAGCAGCTTGCGAGCTCAAGGGGTAGACACCGGGGAGCTGTTTTTT.

The V call is TRBV21-1, the J call TRBJ2-7; the DNA was not compared with TRBD1, the D call given in the table. TRBV21-1 represents a pseudogene. The length of the CDR3 is 14 residues. The CDR3 coding sequence is TGTGCCAGCAGCAAACCCCAGACAGGGTGCGAGCAGTACTTC. Protein product: CASSKPQTGCEQYF.

The J gene is TRBJ2-6, the V gene TRBV6-1; maybe TRBD1 (5 bases). V lost 2 bases, J lost 2 bases, and 7 bases lay in between. Germline-derived CDR1 and CDR2 are MNHNS and SASEGT. The CDR3 runs to 15 residues. In DNA, the CDR3 is TGTGCCAGCAGTGAACAGGGTACTGGGGCCAACGTCCTGACTTTC. It codes for CASSEQGTGANVLTF.

The chain links TRBV4-1 to TRBJ1-1; possibly TRBD1 for D (6 bases). From germline, CDR1 is MGHRA and CDR2 YSYEKL. Trimming stripped 1 base from V and 3 bases from J, with 15 bases between. There are 16 residues in the CDR3. CDR3 in amino acids: CASSQVRGQRDTEAFF. The CDR3 DNA reads as TGCGCCAGCAGCCAAGTCCGGGGGCAAAGGGACACTGAAGCTTTCTTT.

This clone was found once. This chain connects TRBV29-1 to TRBJ2-1; 8 positions agree with TRBD1. The CDR3 sequence is 12 residues long. CDR1 is SQVTM, CDR2 ANQGSEA, per germline. The V gene end was trimmed by 7 bases and the J gene end by 6 bases; junction bases not matched to a gene: 5. Here the CDR3 reads CSARTGTNEQFF. In DNA form, the CDR3 reads TGCAGCGCACGGACAGGGACCAATGAGCAGTTCTTC.

The CDR3 region has the DNA TGTGCCAGCAGTCGAGGGGGCGGTTACTATGGCTACACCTTC. This encodes CASSRGGGYYGYTF. The rearrangement links TRBV27 to TRBJ1-2; TRBD1 matches 7 bases. V lost 5 bases and J lost 3; bases outside the gene matches: 6. Germline V CDR1 and CDR2: MNHEY, SMNVEV (reference sequence). This CDR3 contains 14 residues.

V and J are TRBV21-1 and TRBJ2-1; the table's TRBD2 call for D was not verified on the DNA. TRBV21-1 is marked as a pseudogene. This CDR3 contains 18 residues. CDR3 region: CASSKIGTSGSGNNEQFF. The CDR3 bases are TGTGCCAGCAGCAAGATCGGGACTAGCGGGAGTGGGAACAATGAGCAGTTCTTC.

This clone was picked up one time. The chain uses TRBV4-3 and TRBJ1-4, with 10 bases aligning to TRBD1. V trimming: 8 bases; J trimming: 3 bases; junction bases outside the gene matches: 3. Germline lookup yields CDR1 LGHNA and CDR2 YSLEER. This CDR3 spans 14 amino acids. The chain's CDR3 is CASGTGEPNEKLFF. The CDR3 coding sequence is TGCGCCAGCGGGACAGGGGAACCTAATGAAAAACTGTTTTTT.

This rearrangement joins TRBV29-1 to TRBJ2-7, with 9 bases aligning to TRBD2. The CDR3 contains 15 residues. The V and J ends lost 1 base and 0 bases, in that order; junction bases with no gene match: 4. CDR1 and CDR2 from the germline V gene are SQVTM and ANQGSEA. The CDR3 bases are TGCAGCGTTGAAGGGCTAGCGGGACTCTCCTACGAGCAGTACTTC. It translates to CSVEGLAGLSYEQYF.

The V gene is TRBV10-2, the J gene TRBJ2-3; TRBD1 matches 9 bases. The CDR3 length is 17 residues. V lost 0 bases and J lost 2; bases outside the gene matches: 6. Germline CDR1 and CDR2: WSHSY and SAAADI. The CDR3 is CASSESLQGANTDTQYF. The CDR3 DNA follows: TGCGCCAGCAGTGAGTCGTTACAGGGGGCGAACACAGATACGCAGTATTTT.

The CDR3 is CASCLSGGVEQFF. The CDR3 DNA is TGTGCCAGTTGCCTGTCAGGGGGAGTTGAGCAGTTCTTC. This sequence joins TRBV7-2 and TRBJ2-1; 7 bases map to TRBD1. The germline gives CDR1 SGHTA, CDR2 FQGNSA. The V segment lost 9 bases and the J segment 9 bases; nucleotides outside the gene matches: 11. The CDR3 extends over 13 amino acids.

Concerning this clone: The junction departs from the called germline gene at one end, perhaps through a read error. The rearrangement links TRBV28 to TRBJ1-2, with D hard to call. The CDR3 totals 13 residues. In germline, CDR1 is MDHEN, CDR2 SYDVKM. The CDR3 loop reads CASTITPTAPGAF. DNA of the CDR3: TGTGCCAGCACCATAACCCCTACAGCCCCGGGTGCCTTC.